This T cell receptor (beta chain) was sequenced during a study of T cell repertoires and leukemia-associated antigens. Study-level background: Around 16 million effective reads came from all samples combined. Findings and caveats of the study: Expanded clones' antigen specificity and function were not directly tested. The four groups had similar numbers of Vbeta, Jbeta genes and CDR3s.

Trimming took off 2 bases at V and 1 base at J, with 5 bases between the two ends. From germline, CDR1 is SNHLY and CDR2 FYNNEI. The CDR3 totals 13 residues. Each CDR3 protein is one row after TCRdb ran MiXCR on the 5' RACE reads. The sample has fewer than 15,000 distinct CDR3 sequences, 35% to 45% seen once. Turning to this clonotype: Its antigen is not known.

Before use, CD3+ T cells rested overnight in serum-free medium. This sequence joins TRBV2 and TRBJ1-1; no firm D call. This TCR came from a female donor in good health. The sample taken for sequencing was CD3+ T cells sorted from blood and cultured. This CDR3 reads CASSEMGNTEAFF. The CDR3 DNA reads TGTGCCAGCAGTGAAATGGGGAACACTGAAGCTTTCTTT.